This T cell receptor (beta chain) appears in the sequencing data of a study of T cell repertoires in cytomegalovirus infection. TCRdb recomputed calls from the reads with MiXCR, one row per CDR3 protein. The table has about 100,000 distinct CDR3 sequences, more than 20% seen once. The CDR3 sequence is 14 residues long. CDR1 and CDR2 (germline): SGHVT, SQSDAQ. V was pared by 4 bases and J by 5 bases, with 15 bases between. The table lists this clonotype with a few counts. The gene calls are TRBV7-4 and TRBJ2-7, with D possibly being TRBD1 or TRBD2 (6 bases each). The source of this sequence is a human donor in good health (CMV status not recorded). Some clones in this sample may be carry-over from other donors' samples. Sequencing was done on a sample of CD8+ T cells from PBMCs. Here the CDR3 reads CASSSPTGADEQYF. In nucleotides, the CDR3 is TGTGCCAGCAGCTCACCGACGGGGGCCGACGAGCAGTACTTC.